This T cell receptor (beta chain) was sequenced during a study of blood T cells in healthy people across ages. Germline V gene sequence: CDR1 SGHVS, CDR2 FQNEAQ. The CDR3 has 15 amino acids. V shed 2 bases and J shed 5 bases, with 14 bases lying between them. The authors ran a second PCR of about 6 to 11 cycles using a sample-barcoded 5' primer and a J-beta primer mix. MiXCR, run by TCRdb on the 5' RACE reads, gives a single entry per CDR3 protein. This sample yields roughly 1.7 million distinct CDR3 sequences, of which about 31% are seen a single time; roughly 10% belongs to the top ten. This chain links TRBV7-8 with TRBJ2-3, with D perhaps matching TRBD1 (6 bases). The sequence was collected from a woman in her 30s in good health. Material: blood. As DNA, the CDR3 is TGTGCCAGCAGCTTATCAAGGGGGTGGGTAGATACGCAGTATTTT. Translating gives CASSLSRGWVDTQYF.